The T cell receptor beta chain under discussion was sequenced for a study of chemoradiotherapy in HPV16-positive cancers. Study overall: Candidate HPV-specific clones and shared TCR motifs came from two HPV16-positive patients.

The data were produced by immunoSEQ multiplex PCR, yet TCRdb's version contains in-frame clones alone and is incomplete. The sample includes roughly 9,000 clones, 78% seen only once; the top ten take 9% to 10%. This material was acquired from a patient who underwent chemoradiotherapy. The clonotype comes from a human donor with HPV-associated anogenital cancer.

The chain's CDR3 is CASSRPGQGLYEQYF. As DNA, the CDR3 is TGTGCCAGCTCACGACCGGGACAGGGCCTTTACGAGCAGTACTTC. This chain joins TRBV18 and TRBJ2-7, with TRBD1 identical over 9 bases. With V trimmed by 4 bases and J by 4 bases, 8 bases remained unmatched. The CDR3 is 15 residues long. CDR1 KGHSH and CDR2 LQKENI come from the germline V gene.